These T cell receptor beta chains were read from a single sample in a study of cytomegalovirus exposure and HLA in healthy donors. The repertoire was sequenced with immunoSEQ multiplex PCR; TCRdb's copy has only in-frame clones and lacks some. The sample carries around 150,000 clones, over 80% recorded once. Sequencing was done on a sample of PBMCs. The origin of the receptors is a man younger than 40 in good health and CMV-seropositive. CDR3s include the opening cysteine and the closing phenylalanine or tryptophan. The D gene is left open where the match is weak. For some rows the clone size is stated as once, few or many, or as a class when expanded; others skip it.

-	TRBJ2-1	TRBV5-1	TRBD1	CASSSTGVFNEQFF	TGCGCCAGCAGCTCAACAGGGGTTTTCAATGAGCAGTTCTTC
once	TRBJ2-3	TRBV6-5	-	CASSYRRGTDTQYF	TGTGCCAGCAGTTACAGGCGGGGCACAGATACGCAGTATTTT
-	TRBJ2-3	TRBV5-1	-	CASSLENRVGDTQYF	TGCGCCAGCAGCTTGGAAAACAGGGTGGGAGATACGCAGTATTTT
-	TRBJ1-6	TRBV7-3	-	CASSLTPGVNSPLHF	TGTGCCAGCAGCTTAACCCCAGGGGTGAATTCACCCCTCCACTTT
-	TRBJ1-1	TRBV7-8	-	CASSLNRDPAFF	TGTGCCAGCAGCTTGAATCGGGATCCAGCTTTCTTT
-	TRBJ1-1	TRBV18	-	CASSFGEANTEAFF	TGTGCCAGCTCATTTGGGGAGGCGAACACTGAAGCTTTCTTT
few	TRBJ1-6	TRBV30	-	CAWSVTHNRRNSPLHF	TGTGCCTGGAGTGTAACGCACAACAGACGTAATTCACCCCTCCACTTT
few	TRBJ1-2	TRBV7-9	TRBD1	CASSLALQGASPTF	TGTGCCAGCAGCTTAGCGCTTCAGGGGGCTTCCCCAACCTTC
-	TRBJ2-7	TRBV27	-	CASSLEGRPYEQYF	TGTGCCAGCAGTCTGGAGGGTCGACCCTACGAGCAGTACTTC
-	TRBJ1-2	TRBV7-8	TRBD1	CASRGGTGVGGYTF	TGTGCCAGCAGGGGGGGGACAGGGGTGGGTGGCTACACCTTC